A selection of T cell receptor beta chains follows, all from one sample in a study of beta chain features in type 1 diabetes. Assay: immunoSEQ multiplex PCR; the TCRdb copy retains only in-frame clones and omits some. This sample has 850,000 to 900,000 clones, with under 20% found just once. What was sequenced was naive CD4+ T cells from blood. Every receptor here comes from a woman aged 18-35 years in good health. Both conserved end residues are part of each CDR3. The D gene is left open where the match is weak. The size entry is marked missing in some rows and otherwise reads once, few, many or a size class.

J gene: TRBJ1-4; clone size: few; V gene: TRBV5-1; D gene: NA; CDR3 DNA: TGCGCCAGCAGCCCCGGGGGACGGGAAACTAAGGGACTGTTTTTT; CDR3 protein: CASSPGGRETKGLFF
J gene: TRBJ2-5; clone size: few; V gene: TRBV7-2; D gene: NA; CDR3 DNA: TGTGCCAGCAGCTTAGCGGTTTCTCTGGTCGGGGCCCAGTACTTC; CDR3 protein: CASSLAVSLVGAQYF
J gene: TRBJ1-1; clone size: few; V gene: TRBV11-2; D gene: NA; CDR3 DNA: TGTGCCAGCAGCCGGAGGACCCCTGAAGCTTTCTTT; CDR3 protein: CASSRRTPEAFF
J gene: TRBJ2-1; clone size: NA; V gene: TRBV7-9; D gene: TRBD1; CDR3 DNA: TGTGCCAGCACAGGGGGCCCCTCCTACAATGAGCAGTTCTTC; CDR3 protein: CASTGGPSYNEQFF
J gene: TRBJ2-3; clone size: NA; V gene: TRBV9; D gene: TRBD1; CDR3 DNA: TGTGCCAGCAGCGAGCTACAGGGGACAGATACGCAGTATTTT; CDR3 protein: CASSELQGTDTQYF
J gene: TRBJ2-2; clone size: NA; V gene: TRBV4-3; D gene: TRBD2; CDR3 DNA: TGCGCCAGCAGCCCCCGACTAGCGGACCGCACCGGGGAGCTGTTTTTT; CDR3 protein: CASSPRLADRTGELFF
J gene: TRBJ2-1; clone size: NA; V gene: TRBV2; D gene: TRBD2; CDR3 DNA: TGTGCCACGACCGGGACTAGCGGGAGTTATGAGCAGTTCTTC; CDR3 protein: CATTGTSGSYEQFF
J gene: TRBJ1-2; clone size: few; V gene: TRBV25-1; D gene: NA; CDR3 DNA: TGTGCCAGCAGTGAATATCATCGGACCAGCGCCTACACCTTC; CDR3 protein: CASSEYHRTSAYTF
J gene: TRBJ2-3; clone size: NA; V gene: TRBV27; D gene: TRBD2; CDR3 DNA: TGTGCCAGCATCGGACTAGCGGGAGTTGCAGATACGCAGTATTTT; CDR3 protein: CASIGLAGVADTQYF
J gene: TRBJ2-7; clone size: NA; V gene: TRBV7-2; D gene: NA; CDR3 DNA: TGTGCCAGCAGCTCCTCCTTTCCGTCCGAGCAGTACTTC; CDR3 protein: CASSSSFPSEQYF
J gene: TRBJ2-7; clone size: NA; V gene: TRBV27; D gene: NA; CDR3 DNA: TGTGCCAGCAGTACAGGGACTCCCCTGGTGGGTGAGCAGTACTTC; CDR3 protein: CASSTGTPLVGEQYF
J gene: TRBJ2-7; clone size: few; V gene: TRBV20-1; D gene: NA; CDR3 DNA: TGCAGTGCTAGCCAAACCTACGAGCAGTACTTC; CDR3 protein: CSASQTYEQYF
J gene: TRBJ2-7; clone size: NA; V gene: TRBV10-3; D gene: TRBD2; CDR3 DNA: TGTGCCATCAGTAAAACTAGCGGATCCTCCTACGAGCAGTACTTC; CDR3 protein: CAISKTSGSSYEQYF
J gene: TRBJ2-7; clone size: once; V gene: TRBV5-1; D gene: NA; CDR3 DNA: TGCGCCACCAAATTGAGATCTCAGACCTACGAGCAGTACTTC; CDR3 protein: CATKLRSQTYEQYF
J gene: TRBJ2-1; clone size: NA; V gene: TRBV7-2; D gene: TRBD2; CDR3 DNA: TGTGCCAGCAGCTTTGGGCGGGGACTAGCGGGAGGGAATGAGCAGTTCTTC; CDR3 protein: CASSFGRGLAGGNEQFF
J gene: TRBJ2-1; clone size: NA; V gene: TRBV5-1; D gene: NA; CDR3 DNA: TGCGCCAGCAGCTTGCGCTTCAGCGGGCAAGGGGATGAGCAGTTCTTC; CDR3 protein: CASSLRFSGQGDEQFF
J gene: TRBJ2-7; clone size: few; V gene: TRBV11-1; D gene: TRBD2; CDR3 DNA: TGTGCCAGCAGCTTAGTTCCTAGCGGGACCTACGAGCAGTACTTC; CDR3 protein: CASSLVPSGTYEQYF
J gene: TRBJ2-7; clone size: NA; V gene: TRBV11-2; D gene: NA; CDR3 DNA: TGTGCCAGCAGCTCTTGGGACGAGCAGTACTTC; CDR3 protein: CASSSWDEQYF
J gene: TRBJ2-7; clone size: few; V gene: TRBV9; D gene: TRBD1; CDR3 DNA: TGTGCCAGCAGCGGGACAGGGGCCCCCTCCTACGAGCAGTACTTC; CDR3 protein: CASSGTGAPSYEQYF
J gene: TRBJ2-3; clone size: NA; V gene: TRBV7-9; D gene: TRBD1; CDR3 DNA: TGTGCCAGCATCTACGGGACAGGGGAAACAGATACGCAGTATTTT; CDR3 protein: CASIYGTGETDTQYF
J gene: TRBJ2-1; clone size: NA; V gene: TRBV4-2; D gene: TRBD2; CDR3 DNA: TGTGCCAGCAGCCAAGATCGTGGGACTAGGACCTACAATGAGCAGTTCTTC; CDR3 protein: CASSQDRGTRTYNEQFF
J gene: TRBJ2-5; clone size: NA; V gene: TRBV6-5; D gene: NA; CDR3 DNA: TGTGCCAGCAGTTACGATCAGTACCAAGAGACCCAGTACTTC; CDR3 protein: CASSYDQYQETQYF
J gene: TRBJ1-5; clone size: NA; V gene: TRBV10-3; D gene: NA; CDR3 DNA: TGTGCCATCAGTGCTGGAAATCAGCCCCAGCATTTT; CDR3 protein: CAISAGNQPQHF
J gene: TRBJ2-3; clone size: few; V gene: TRBV7-2; D gene: NA; CDR3 DNA: TGTGCCAGCAGCTGGGGACCATCAACAGATACGCAGTATTTT; CDR3 protein: CASSWGPSTDTQYF
J gene: TRBJ2-7; clone size: NA; V gene: TRBV27; D gene: NA; CDR3 DNA: TGTGCCAGCGCCCCACGGGGGCCGAGCTCCTACGAGCAGTACTTC; CDR3 protein: CASAPRGPSSYEQYF
J gene: TRBJ2-1; clone size: NA; V gene: TRBV18; D gene: TRBD2; CDR3 DNA: TGTGCCAGCTCGCAAGTTTGGAGCGGGACCTACAATGAGCAGTTCTTC; CDR3 protein: CASSQVWSGTYNEQFF
J gene: TRBJ2-1; clone size: NA; V gene: TRBV7-9; D gene: TRBD2; CDR3 DNA: TGTGCCAGCAGCTTTCGGACTAGCGGGAGGGTTTTTGAGCAGTTCTTC; CDR3 protein: CASSFRTSGRVFEQFF
J gene: TRBJ2-7; clone size: few; V gene: TRBV5-1; D gene: NA; CDR3 DNA: TGCGCCAGCAGCTTCTCCTACGAGCAGTACTTC; CDR3 protein: CASSFSYEQYF
J gene: TRBJ2-7; clone size: few; V gene: TRBV28; D gene: NA; CDR3 DNA: TGTGCCAGCAGGGACCGGGACTTAACCTACGAGCAGTACTTC; CDR3 protein: CASRDRDLTYEQYF
J gene: TRBJ2-2; clone size: NA; V gene: TRBV29-1; D gene: NA; CDR3 DNA: TGCAGCGCAAGGACATCCTTGAACACCGGGGAGCTGTTTTTT; CDR3 protein: CSARTSLNTGELFF
J gene: TRBJ2-2; clone size: few; V gene: TRBV27; D gene: TRBD1; CDR3 DNA: TGTGCCAGCCGGACAGGGTTTACCGGGGAGCTGTTTTTT; CDR3 protein: CASRTGFTGELFF
J gene: TRBJ2-1; clone size: NA; V gene: TRBV6-6; D gene: NA; CDR3 DNA: TGTGCCAGCAGTTCTAGCTTTGATGAGCAGTTCTTC; CDR3 protein: CASSSSFDEQFF
J gene: TRBJ2-5; clone size: NA; V gene: TRBV6-5; D gene: TRBD2; CDR3 DNA: TGTGCCAGCCGGCAGACTAGCGGGGGAGAGACCCAGTACTTC; CDR3 protein: CASRQTSGGETQYF
J gene: TRBJ2-7; clone size: few; V gene: TRBV28; D gene: TRBD2; CDR3 DNA: TGTGCCAGCAGTTTGTTACTAGCGAGCTCCTACGAGCAGTACTTC; CDR3 protein: CASSLLLASSYEQYF
J gene: TRBJ2-3; clone size: few; V gene: TRBV29-1; D gene: TRBD1; CDR3 DNA: TGCAGCGTGCGATTTTTGGCAGGGGGCGCTGATACGCAGTATTTT; CDR3 protein: CSVRFLAGGADTQYF
J gene: TRBJ2-2; clone size: few; V gene: TRBV29-1; D gene: NA; CDR3 DNA: TGCAGCGTATCCTTCAGGGAAACCGGGGAGCTGTTTTTT; CDR3 protein: CSVSFRETGELFF
J gene: TRBJ2-1; clone size: few; V gene: TRBV28; D gene: NA; CDR3 DNA: TGTGCCAGCAGTTTAGCGGGACCTAACAATGAGCAGTTCTTC; CDR3 protein: CASSLAGPNNEQFF
J gene: TRBJ2-5; clone size: NA; V gene: TRBV7-3; D gene: NA; CDR3 DNA: TGTGCCAGCAGCTTCGGTGGGTACCAAGAGACCCAGTACTTC; CDR3 protein: CASSFGGYQETQYF
J gene: TRBJ2-5; clone size: NA; V gene: TRBV7-9; D gene: NA; CDR3 DNA: TGTGCCAGCAGCTTACAGGGACAAAGACAAGAGACCCAGTACTTC; CDR3 protein: CASSLQGQRQETQYF
J gene: TRBJ2-1; clone size: few; V gene: TRBV28; D gene: NA; CDR3 DNA: TGTGCCAGCAGTTGGGGACTCACCTACAATGAGCAGTTCTTC; CDR3 protein: CASSWGLTYNEQFF
J gene: TRBJ1-1; clone size: few; V gene: TRBV5-4; D gene: TRBD1; CDR3 DNA: TGTGCCAGCAGCACCGGACAGGGTAGGACTGGCACTGAAGCTTTCTTT; CDR3 protein: CASSTGQGRTGTEAFF
J gene: TRBJ1-1; clone size: few; V gene: TRBV7-2; D gene: TRBD1; CDR3 DNA: TGTGCCAGCAGCTTTAACAGGGGGAACATGAACACTGAAGCTTTCTTT; CDR3 protein: CASSFNRGNMNTEAFF
J gene: TRBJ2-5; clone size: few; V gene: TRBV7-9; D gene: NA; CDR3 DNA: TGTGCCAGCAGCCGCTACCTCCAAGAGACCCAGTACTTC; CDR3 protein: CASSRYLQETQYF
J gene: TRBJ2-7; clone size: NA; V gene: TRBV5-6; D gene: TRBD1; CDR3 DNA: TGTGCCAGCAGCCAAGCAGGGGGCGCCTACGAGCAGTACTTC; CDR3 protein: CASSQAGGAYEQYF
J gene: TRBJ2-2; clone size: few; V gene: TRBV5-4; D gene: NA; CDR3 DNA: TGTGCCAGCAGCCCGACTAGAAGGGACACCGGGGAGCTGTTTTTT; CDR3 protein: CASSPTRRDTGELFF
J gene: TRBJ2-7; clone size: NA; V gene: TRBV28; D gene: NA; CDR3 DNA: TGTGCCAGCAGTCCCTCTAGCGCCGCTCTCTACGAGCAGTACTTC; CDR3 protein: CASSPSSAALYEQYF